This T cell receptor (beta chain) was found in a study of blood T cell repertoires in COVID-19. Trimming cost V 2 bases and J 1 base; bases outside gene matches: 1. The CDR3 is 14 residues long. CDR1 is SGHNT and CDR2 is YYREEE in the germline V gene (reference sequence). Here immunoSEQ multiplex PCR was the method, and the copy in TCRdb shows in-frame clones only, minus some. In the table there are around 220,000 clones, roughly 86% of which are singletons. Of note for this clone: The sample has other DNA sequences that encode this CDR3 too.

The rearrangement links TRBV5-4 to TRBJ2-3, with 7 nucleotides matching TRBD2. The clonotype comes from a woman aged 50 to 65 with COVID-19, enrolled during active disease. The sample comprised peripheral blood. The CDR3 is CASSLRGGTDTQYF. CDR3 DNA sequence: TGTGCCAGCAGCTTACGGGGGGGCACAGATACGCAGTATTTT. The full variable domain, rest sourced from reference TRBV5-4 and TRBJ2-3, is ETGVTQSPTHLIKTRGQQVTLRCSSQSGHNTVSWYQQALGQGPQFIFQYYREEENGRGNFPPRFSGLQFPNYSSELNVNALELDDSALYLCASSLRGGTDTQYFGPGTRLTVL.